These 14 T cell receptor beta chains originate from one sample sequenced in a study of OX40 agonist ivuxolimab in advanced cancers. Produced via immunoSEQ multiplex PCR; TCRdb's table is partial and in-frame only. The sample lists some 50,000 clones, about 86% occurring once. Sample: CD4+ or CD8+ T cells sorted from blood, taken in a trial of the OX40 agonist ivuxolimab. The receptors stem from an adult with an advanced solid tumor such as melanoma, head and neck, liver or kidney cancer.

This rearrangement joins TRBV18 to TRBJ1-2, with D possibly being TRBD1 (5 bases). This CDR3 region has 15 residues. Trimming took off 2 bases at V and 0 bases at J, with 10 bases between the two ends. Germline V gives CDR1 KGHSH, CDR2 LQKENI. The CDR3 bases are TGTGCCAGCTCACCAGGGGCGTCAGCTAACTATGGCTACACCTTC. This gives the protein CASSPGASANYGYTF.

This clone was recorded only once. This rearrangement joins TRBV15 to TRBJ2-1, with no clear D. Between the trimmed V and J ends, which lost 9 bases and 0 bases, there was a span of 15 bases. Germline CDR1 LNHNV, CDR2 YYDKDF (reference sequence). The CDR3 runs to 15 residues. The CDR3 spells CATTQFGGSYNEQFF. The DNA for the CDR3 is TGTGCCACGACGCAATTCGGTGGCTCCTACAATGAGCAGTTCTTC.

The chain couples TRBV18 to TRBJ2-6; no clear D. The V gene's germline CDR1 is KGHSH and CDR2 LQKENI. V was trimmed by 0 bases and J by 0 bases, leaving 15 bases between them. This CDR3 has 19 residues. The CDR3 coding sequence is TGTGCCAGCTCACCACCGGTATGGGCCCCCGGCTCTGGGGCCAACGTCCTGACTTTC. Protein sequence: CASSPPVWAPGSGANVLTF.

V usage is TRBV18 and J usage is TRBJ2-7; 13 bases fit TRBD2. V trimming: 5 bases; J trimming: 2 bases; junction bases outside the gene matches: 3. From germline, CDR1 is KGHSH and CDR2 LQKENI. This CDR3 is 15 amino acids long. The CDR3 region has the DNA TGTGCCAGCTCATCCGGACTAGCGGGGGCCTACGAGCAGTACTTC. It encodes CASSSGLAGAYEQYF.

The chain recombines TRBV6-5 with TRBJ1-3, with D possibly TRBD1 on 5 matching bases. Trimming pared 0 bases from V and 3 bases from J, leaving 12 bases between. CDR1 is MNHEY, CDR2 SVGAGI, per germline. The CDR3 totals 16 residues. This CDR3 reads CASSYSEGLGGNTIYF. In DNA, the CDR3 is TGTGCCAGCAGTTACTCGGAGGGGTTGGGTGGAAACACCATATATTTT.

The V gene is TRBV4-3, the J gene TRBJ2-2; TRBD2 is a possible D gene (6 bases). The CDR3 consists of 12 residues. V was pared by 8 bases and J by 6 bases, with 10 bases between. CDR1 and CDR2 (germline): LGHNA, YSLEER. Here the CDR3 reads CASGGYPGELFF. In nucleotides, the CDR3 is TGCGCCAGCGGGGGGTATCCCGGGGAGCTGTTTTTT.

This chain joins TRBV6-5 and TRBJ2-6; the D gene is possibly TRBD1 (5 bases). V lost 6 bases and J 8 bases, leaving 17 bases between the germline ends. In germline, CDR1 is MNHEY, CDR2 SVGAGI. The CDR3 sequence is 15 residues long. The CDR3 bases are TGTGCCAGCAGACAATCAACACAGGAGCCCAACGTCCTGACTTTC. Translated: CASRQSTQEPNVLTF.

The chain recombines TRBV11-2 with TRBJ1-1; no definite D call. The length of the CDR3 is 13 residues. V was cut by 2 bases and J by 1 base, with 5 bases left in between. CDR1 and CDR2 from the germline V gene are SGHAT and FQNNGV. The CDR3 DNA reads TGTGCCAGCAGCTTAAAATCGAACACTGAAGCTTTCTTT. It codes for CASSLKSNTEAFF.

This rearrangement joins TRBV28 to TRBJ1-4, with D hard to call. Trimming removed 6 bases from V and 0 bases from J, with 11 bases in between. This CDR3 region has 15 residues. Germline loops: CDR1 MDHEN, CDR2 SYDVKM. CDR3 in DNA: TGTGCCAGCAGCCACTGGGCAGCAACTAATGAAAAACTGTTTTTT. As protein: CASSHWAATNEKLFF.

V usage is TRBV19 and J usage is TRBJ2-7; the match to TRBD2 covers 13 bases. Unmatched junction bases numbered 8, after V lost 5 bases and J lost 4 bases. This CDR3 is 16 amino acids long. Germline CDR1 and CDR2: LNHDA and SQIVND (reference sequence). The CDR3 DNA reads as TGTGCCAGTAGTCCGGTTACTAGCGGGAGGGGATACGAGCAGTACTTC. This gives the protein CASSPVTSGRGYEQYF. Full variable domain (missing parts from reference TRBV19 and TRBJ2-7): DGGITQSPKYLFRKEGQNVTLSCEQNLNHDAMYWYRQDPGQGLRLIYYSQIVNDFQKGDIAEGYSVSREKKESFPLTVTSAQKNPTAFYLCASSPVTSGRGYEQYFGPGTRLTVT.

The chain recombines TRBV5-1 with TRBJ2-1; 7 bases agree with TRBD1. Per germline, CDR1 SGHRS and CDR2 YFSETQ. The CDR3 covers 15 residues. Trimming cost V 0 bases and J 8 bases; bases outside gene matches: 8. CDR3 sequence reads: CASSLEQGHRDEQFF. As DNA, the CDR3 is TGCGCCAGCAGCTTGGAACAGGGGCATCGGGATGAGCAGTTCTTC.

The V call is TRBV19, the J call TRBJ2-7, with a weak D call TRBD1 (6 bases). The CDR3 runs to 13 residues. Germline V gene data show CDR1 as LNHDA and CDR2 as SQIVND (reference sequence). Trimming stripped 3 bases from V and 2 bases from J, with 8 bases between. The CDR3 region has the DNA TGTGCCAGTAGTATGAGGGGGACCTACGAGCAGTACTTC. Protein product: CASSMRGTYEQYF.

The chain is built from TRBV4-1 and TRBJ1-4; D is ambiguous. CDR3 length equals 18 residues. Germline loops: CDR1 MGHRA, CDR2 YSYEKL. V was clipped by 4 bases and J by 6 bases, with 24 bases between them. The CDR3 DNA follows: TGCGCCAGCAGCCGGGCCCACATCGGGCGTTGGGTTGATGAAAAACTGTTTTTT. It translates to CASSRAHIGRWVDEKLFF.

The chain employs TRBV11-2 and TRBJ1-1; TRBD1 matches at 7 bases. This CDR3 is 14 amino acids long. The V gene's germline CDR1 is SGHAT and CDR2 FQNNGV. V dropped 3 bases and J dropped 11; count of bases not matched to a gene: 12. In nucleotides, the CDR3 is TGTGCCAGCAGCTTGGGGGGAAAGGGGGCGGAGGCTTTCTTT. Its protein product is CASSLGGKGAEAFF.